This TCR beta chain is from a study of T cell responses to AZD1222 COVID-19 vaccine. At the level of the study: Second-dose groups at about 4 or about 12 weeks were pooled.

Study-level findings and limits: Without day 14 samples, only post-peak T cell repertoires were studied. Spike-specific TCR breadth and depth went up after people got two AZD1222 doses. Vaccine-associated CD4 TCRs spanned spike, dominant at 160-218 and 743-854.

Notes on this clone: Its antigen is still unknown.

The germline V gene encodes CDR1 LGHDT and CDR2 YNNKEL (reference sequence). V gave up 3 bases and J gave up 4 bases, with 11 bases separating them. This CDR3 has 14 residues. The data were produced by immunoSEQ multiplex PCR, yet TCRdb's version contains in-frame clones alone and is incomplete. Of some 110,000 clones listed, roughly 90% are singletons. The V gene is TRBV3-1 (or the pseudogene TRBV3-2), the J gene TRBJ2-3; tentatively, D is TRBD1 (5 bases). This material consisted of peripheral blood, taken on day 0 of AZD1222 vaccination. This clonotype was obtained from an adult in good health. The CDR3 nucleotides read TGTGCCAGCAGCCACTCGACAGAGGCAGATACGCAGTATTTT. Its protein product is CASSHSTEADTQYF.